The 8 T cell receptor beta chains below were found in one sample sequenced in a study of blood T cells in healthy people across ages. Through a sample-barcoded 5' primer and a J-beta primer mix, a second PCR was run for roughly 6 to 12 cycles. From the 5' RACE reads, TCRdb called clonotypes with MiXCR, one entry per CDR3 protein. The table includes approximately 940,000 distinct CDR3 sequences, around 48% detected once. Sequencing was done on a sample of blood. The receptors stem from a man younger than 40 in good health.

A remark on this clonotype: A much larger clone differs by one base, so this may be a read error. The rearrangement joins TRBV27 to TRBJ1-1, with 9 bases matching TRBD1. The CDR3 is 15 amino acids. Germline assignment: CDR1 MNHEY and CDR2 SMNVEV (reference sequence). V lost 1 base to trimming and J lost 7 bases; unmatched junction nucleotides: 7. The DNA for the CDR3 is TGTGCCAGCAGTTTATTGAGGACAGGGGCTAGTGAAGCTTTCTTT. Translated: CASSLLRTGASEAFF.

This clonotype has a handful of counts. The rearrangement links TRBV5-1 to TRBJ1-4, with a tentative D call TRBD1 (6 bases). CDR3 length: 16 residues. The V end lost 4 bases, the J end lost 10 bases, and 23 bases lay between the germline ends. From germline, CDR1 is SGHRS and CDR2 YFSETQ. The CDR3 protein is CASSENGGGGIGKLFF. CDR3 sequence (DNA): TGCGCCAGCAGCGAAAATGGAGGGGGGGGTATCGGAAAACTGTTTTTT.

This chain connects TRBV12-5 to TRBJ2-5, with a possible D match to TRBD1 (5 bases). There are 12 residues in the CDR3. Trimming shortened V by 4 bases and J by 5 bases, and 8 bases separated the two germline ends. Germline CDR1 and CDR2: LGHNT and FRNRAP. The CDR3 region is CASGYGAETQYF. CDR3 sequence (DNA): TGTGCTAGTGGTTATGGGGCGGAGACCCAGTACTTC.

This clonotype was detected only a few times. J is TRBJ2-5 and V is TRBV12-5; possibly TRBD1 for D (5 bases). Between the trimmed V and J ends, which lost 0 bases and 2 bases, there was a span of 13 bases. Germline values: CDR1 LGHNT, CDR2 FRNRAP. This CDR3 region has 16 residues. CDR3 sequence: CASGLVPTDTQETQYF. The DNA of the CDR3 is TGTGCTAGTGGTTTGGTACCGACAGATACTCAAGAGACCCAGTACTTC.

The chain recombines TRBV20-1 with TRBJ2-3; TRBD2 might be the D (5 bases). The CDR3 runs 18 residues. V lost 0 bases and J 1 base, leaving 20 bases between the germline ends. Germline loops: CDR1 DFQATT, CDR2 SNEGSKA (reference sequence). The CDR3 DNA sequence: TGCAGTGCTAGAGATCGGATAGCGCAGGACTTCGGCACAGATACGCAGTATTTT. Protein product: CSARDRIAQDFGTDTQYF.

This chain links TRBV12-3 or TRBV12-4 with TRBJ1-1; TRBD1 might be the D (5 bases). Trimming took off 1 base at V and 6 bases at J, with 9 bases between the two ends. The CDR3 covers 13 residues. DNA for the CDR3: TGTGCCAGCAGTTTAGTCGGGGGGGCTGAAGCTTTCTTT. Its protein product is CASSLVGGAEAFF.

The CDR3 sequence is CASSIQRGGVSNEQYF. The CDR3 DNA follows: TGTGCCAGCAGCATCCAGCGGGGGGGCGTCTCCAATGAGCAGTACTTC. The chain links TRBV7-8 to TRBJ2-5; TRBD2 aligns across 10 bases. The junction had 17 bases not matched to a gene; V was cut back by 5 bases and J by 11 bases. Germline lookup yields CDR1 SGHVS and CDR2 FQNEAQ. The CDR3 consists of 16 residues.

In its sample, this clonotype was seen a few times. The V gene is TRBV2, the J gene TRBJ2-1; either TRBD1 or TRBD2 may supply D (5 bases each). V shed 6 bases and J shed 6 bases, with 12 bases lying between them. Germline V gene lookup returns CDR1 SNHLY and CDR2 FYNNEI. This CDR3 spans 13 amino acids. As DNA, the CDR3 is TGTGCCAGCAGCTGGCCTGGGGGCAATGAGCAGTTCTTC. It codes for CASSWPGGNEQFF.